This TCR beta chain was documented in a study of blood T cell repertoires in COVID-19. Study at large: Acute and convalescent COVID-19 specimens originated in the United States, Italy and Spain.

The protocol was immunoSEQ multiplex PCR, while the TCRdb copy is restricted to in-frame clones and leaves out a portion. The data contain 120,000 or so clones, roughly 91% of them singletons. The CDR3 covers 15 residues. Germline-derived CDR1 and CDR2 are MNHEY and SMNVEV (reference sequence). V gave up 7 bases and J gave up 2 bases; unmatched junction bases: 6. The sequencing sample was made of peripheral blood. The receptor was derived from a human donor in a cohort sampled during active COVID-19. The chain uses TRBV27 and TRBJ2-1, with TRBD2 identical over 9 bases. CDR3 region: CASNSLAGAYNEQFF. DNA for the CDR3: TGTGCCAGCAATTCCTTAGCGGGAGCCTACAATGAGCAGTTCTTC.